The rows below give T cell receptor beta chains drawn from one sample of a study of T cells in Graves' hyperthyroidism and ophthalmopathy. TCRdb independently ran MiXCR on the multiplex PCR reads; one entry per CDR3 protein. The table shows approximately 630,000 distinct CDR3 sequences, with under 20% occurring only once. The sample was blood. Receptor source: a woman younger than 45 with Graves' hyperthyroidism. Each CDR3 is given with its conserved first and last residue. A D gene is named only where the DNA matches it firmly. The listing skips clone size in some rows; elsewhere it reads once, few, many or a size class.

j_call clone_size d_call v_call cdr3_nt cdr3_aa
TRBJ1-1 many . TRBV7-8 TGTGCCAGCAGCCCCAACAGGAATAGAATGAACACTGAAGCTTTCTTT CASSPNRNRMNTEAFF
TRBJ2-7 . TRBD2 TRBV27 TGTGCCAGCAGTTTAAGGACTAGCGGGTTCTACGAGCAGTACTTC CASSLRTSGFYEQYF
TRBJ2-3 . TRBD2 TRBV24-1 TGTGCCACCAGTGATTTTAGGACTAGCGGGGTGACCTACACAGATACGCAGTATTTT CATSDFRTSGVTYTDTQYF
TRBJ2-5 few . TRBV4-1 TGCGCCAGCAGCCCCCCTTGGGGGGGCGGCCAAGAGACCCAGTACTTC CASSPPWGGGQETQYF
TRBJ2-1 few TRBD1 TRBV24-1 TGTGCCACCAGTGATGAGTCGGACAGGGGGGGCAATGAGCAGTTCTTC CATSDESDRGGNEQFF
TRBJ2-5 few TRBD2 TRBV20-1 TGCAGTGTCACCCTCCCCTCCGGAGTAGCGGGATCTGGGACCCAGTACTTC CSVTLPSGVAGSGTQYF
TRBJ1-1 many . TRBV5-1 TGCGCCAGCAGCTTGTATATGGGGAGGACTGAAGCTTTCTTT CASSLYMGRTEAFF
TRBJ1-1 many . TRBV6-1 TGTGCCAGCAGTGCGAATCAGGGGTACACTGAAGCTTTCTTT CASSANQGYTEAFF
TRBJ2-1 few . TRBV24-1 TGTGCCACCAGTGATCCTCAGGGCACAGGGAGCTCCTACAATGAGCAGTCCTTC CATSDPQGTGSSYNEQSF
TRBJ2-2 few TRBD1 TRBV5-6 TGTGCCAGCAGCTTGGCCAAGGGACAGGGAGGGATGAACACCGGGGAGCTGTTTTTT CASSLAKGQGGMNTGELFF
TRBJ2-4 many . TRBV3-1 TGTGCCAGCAGCCCGGATGGAGCCAAAAACATTCAGTACTTC CASSPDGAKNIQYF